The rows below give T cell receptor beta chains drawn from one sample of a study of blood T cell repertoires in COVID-19. TCRdb's table, derived via immunoSEQ multiplex PCR, lists solely in-frame clones and lacks some. This table holds roughly 100,000 clones, roughly 92% found once. Sequencing was performed on peripheral blood. These receptors came from a woman aged 50 to 65 with COVID-19, enrolled during active disease. The CDR3 runs from the conserved cysteine through the conserved F or W. Fields, in order: V gene, D gene, J gene, clone size, CDR3 DNA, CDR3 protein. D genes are given only for firm matches. Size values are once, few and many counts, or a class for expanded clones, and some rows have none.

v_gene: TRBV19; d_gene: TRBD2; j_gene: TRBJ2-2; abundance: .; CDR3nt: TGTGCCACCAGGACTAGCGGGACCGGGGAGCTGTTTTTT; CDR3aa: CATRTSGTGELFF
v_gene: TRBV7-8; d_gene: .; j_gene: TRBJ2-2; abundance: .; CDR3nt: TGTGCCAGCAGCCCCGTGACTAGGTCGAACACCGGGGAGCTGTTTTTT; CDR3aa: CASSPVTRSNTGELFF
v_gene: TRBV7-2; d_gene: .; j_gene: TRBJ1-3; abundance: .; CDR3nt: TGTGCCAGCAGCTTGGACGGGGGTGGTGGAAACACCATATATTTT; CDR3aa: CASSLDGGGGNTIYF
v_gene: TRBV5-1; d_gene: TRBD2; j_gene: TRBJ2-1; abundance: once; CDR3nt: TGCGCCAGCAGACCGACTAGCGGGGGGGCAGAGCAGTTCTTC; CDR3aa: CASRPTSGGAEQFF
v_gene: TRBV12-3/TRBV12-4; d_gene: .; j_gene: TRBJ2-7; abundance: .; CDR3nt: TGTGCCAGCAGGGAGTGGGCGGGGGAGCAGTACTTC; CDR3aa: CASREWAGEQYF
v_gene: TRBV7-9; d_gene: .; j_gene: TRBJ2-6; abundance: .; CDR3nt: TGTGCCAGCAGCTCCTACCCCGGGGCCAACGTCCTGACTTTC; CDR3aa: CASSSYPGANVLTF
v_gene: TRBV19; d_gene: TRBD1; j_gene: TRBJ1-5; abundance: .; CDR3nt: TGTGCCAGTAGCCCGGACAGGGGGCTCCTGAGACAGCCCCAGCATTTT; CDR3aa: CASSPDRGLLRQPQHF
v_gene: TRBV2; d_gene: TRBD1; j_gene: TRBJ1-1; abundance: .; CDR3nt: TGTGCCAGCAGGGGGACAGGGATATTTTCGAGTACTGAAGCTTTCTTT; CDR3aa: CASRGTGIFSSTEAFF
v_gene: TRBV28; d_gene: .; j_gene: TRBJ1-5; abundance: .; CDR3nt: TGTGCCAGCAGTTTAGTCCCGAGGACACTAAATCAGCCCCAGCATTTT; CDR3aa: CASSLVPRTLNQPQHF
v_gene: TRBV4-1; d_gene: .; j_gene: TRBJ1-3; abundance: .; CDR3nt: TGCGCCAGCAGCCAACCCAGGGGTTCTGGAAACACCATATATTTT; CDR3aa: CASSQPRGSGNTIYF
v_gene: TRBV5-6; d_gene: TRBD1; j_gene: TRBJ2-5; abundance: .; CDR3nt: TGTGCCAGCAGCCAATCGGGGACAGGCCAAGAGACCCAGTACTTC; CDR3aa: CASSQSGTGQETQYF
v_gene: TRBV19; d_gene: TRBD1; j_gene: TRBJ2-2; abundance: .; CDR3nt: TGTGCCAGTAGTATCCGGCAGGGGGCAACCACCGGGGAGCTGTTTTTT; CDR3aa: CASSIRQGATTGELFF
v_gene: TRBV6-4; d_gene: .; j_gene: TRBJ1-4; abundance: once; CDR3nt: TGTGCCAGCATTAGAGATGAAAAACTGTTTTTT; CDR3aa: CASIRDEKLFF
v_gene: TRBV18; d_gene: .; j_gene: TRBJ1-2; abundance: .; CDR3nt: TGTGCCAGCTCACCAGAGGGTCTCAACTATGGCTACACCTTC; CDR3aa: CASSPEGLNYGYTF
v_gene: TRBV5-6; d_gene: TRBD1; j_gene: TRBJ1-5; abundance: .; CDR3nt: TGTGCCAGCAGCTTGAACAGGGGGCCCAATCAGCCCCAGCATTTT; CDR3aa: CASSLNRGPNQPQHF
v_gene: TRBV28; d_gene: .; j_gene: TRBJ1-5; abundance: .; CDR3nt: TGTGCCAGCAGTTCCCCCCCGAGAAATCAGCCCCAGCATTTT; CDR3aa: CASSSPPRNQPQHF
v_gene: TRBV19; d_gene: TRBD1; j_gene: TRBJ1-2; abundance: .; CDR3nt: TGTGCCAGTAAGAGACAGGGGGTAGAGAACTATGGCTACACCTTC; CDR3aa: CASKRQGVENYGYTF
v_gene: TRBV5-1; d_gene: TRBD1; j_gene: TRBJ2-1; abundance: .; CDR3nt: TGCGCCAGCAGCGGGACAGGGAGCTCCTACAATGAGCAGTTCTTC; CDR3aa: CASSGTGSSYNEQFF
v_gene: TRBV19; d_gene: TRBD2; j_gene: TRBJ2-1; abundance: .; CDR3nt: TGTGCCAGTAGTGTGGCGGGGGGGTCCCCCTCCTACAATGAGCAGTTCTTC; CDR3aa: CASSVAGGSPSYNEQFF
v_gene: TRBV2; d_gene: .; j_gene: TRBJ2-5; abundance: .; CDR3nt: TGTGCCAGCAGTGAAGCGTTGCGGGCGAGAACGGCCCAAGAGACCCAGTACTTC; CDR3aa: CASSEALRARTAQETQYF
v_gene: TRBV6-2/TRBV6-3; d_gene: .; j_gene: TRBJ2-5; abundance: .; CDR3nt: TGTGCCAGCAGTTACTCGATGACGGGGGACCTCCAAGAGACCCAGTACTTC; CDR3aa: CASSYSMTGDLQETQYF
v_gene: TRBV6-6; d_gene: .; j_gene: TRBJ2-3; abundance: .; CDR3nt: TGTGCCAGCAGTCGGGATCCCCTACCACTAAGCACAGATACGCAGTATTTT; CDR3aa: CASSRDPLPLSTDTQYF
v_gene: TRBV19; d_gene: .; j_gene: TRBJ2-2; abundance: .; CDR3nt: TGTGCCAGTAAAGCGAAGGGGGACACCGGGGAGCTGTTTTTT; CDR3aa: CASKAKGDTGELFF
v_gene: TRBV6-1; d_gene: .; j_gene: TRBJ1-6; abundance: .; CDR3nt: TGTGCCAGCAGTGAAGCGCAGGTTCTCGACCTTCTAATTAATTCACCCCTCCACTTT; CDR3aa: CASSEAQVLDLLINSPLHF
v_gene: TRBV6-6; d_gene: TRBD2; j_gene: TRBJ2-1; abundance: .; CDR3nt: TGTGCCAGCAGTCCTAGCGGGGGACTATACAATGAGCAGTTCTTC; CDR3aa: CASSPSGGLYNEQFF
v_gene: TRBV23-1; d_gene: .; j_gene: TRBJ1-2; abundance: .; CDR3nt: TGCGCCAGCAGTCAATCCGTCAGGCCTCTCCTCTTTCTCTATGGCTACACCTTC; CDR3aa: CASSQSVRPLLFLYGYTF
v_gene: TRBV3-1/TRBV3-2; d_gene: .; j_gene: TRBJ2-7; abundance: .; CDR3nt: TGTGCCAGCAGCCAAGCAGTACACTACGAGCAGTACTTC; CDR3aa: CASSQAVHYEQYF
v_gene: TRBV29-1; d_gene: .; j_gene: TRBJ2-5; abundance: .; CDR3nt: TGCAGCGTCCGCCCCACAGAGATCAAATACCAAGAGACCCAGTACTTC; CDR3aa: CSVRPTEIKYQETQYF
v_gene: TRBV7-9; d_gene: .; j_gene: TRBJ2-1; abundance: .; CDR3nt: TGTGCCAGCAGCCCATCGACTAGCTCCTACAATGAGCAGTTCTTC; CDR3aa: CASSPSTSSYNEQFF
v_gene: TRBV4-1; d_gene: .; j_gene: TRBJ1-1; abundance: .; CDR3nt: TGCGCCAGCAGCCAAGGCCGAAGCGGGGCAAACACTGAAGCTTTCTTT; CDR3aa: CASSQGRSGANTEAFF
v_gene: TRBV6-4; d_gene: TRBD1; j_gene: TRBJ1-6; abundance: .; CDR3nt: TGTGCCAGCAGATTACAGGGGCATAATTCACCCCTCCACTTT; CDR3aa: CASRLQGHNSPLHF
v_gene: TRBV19; d_gene: TRBD1; j_gene: TRBJ2-7; abundance: .; CDR3nt: TGTGCCAGCCAAAGATCTACAGGGGACAGCTCCTACGAGCAGTACTTC; CDR3aa: CASQRSTGDSSYEQYF
v_gene: TRBV4-1; d_gene: TRBD1; j_gene: TRBJ2-3; abundance: .; CDR3nt: TGCGCCAGCAGCCACCTTGGACAGGGGGCGTGGGCAGATACGCAGTATTTT; CDR3aa: CASSHLGQGAWADTQYF
v_gene: TRBV28; d_gene: .; j_gene: TRBJ2-4; abundance: .; CDR3nt: TGTGCCAGCAGTTCACTGACGAAGCCGACCGGACTTGTAGCCAAAAACATTCAGTACTTC; CDR3aa: CASSSLTKPTGLVAKNIQYF
v_gene: TRBV11-1; d_gene: TRBD1; j_gene: TRBJ1-2; abundance: .; CDR3nt: TGTGCCAGCAGCCCGATCGTACGACAGGGCCAATATGGCTACACCTTC; CDR3aa: CASSPIVRQGQYGYTF
v_gene: TRBV9; d_gene: .; j_gene: TRBJ1-6; abundance: .; CDR3nt: TGTGCCAGCAGCCCCTGGGAGGGAAGGTCACCCCTCCACTTT; CDR3aa: CASSPWEGRSPLHF
v_gene: TRBV3-1/TRBV3-2; d_gene: TRBD2; j_gene: TRBJ2-1; abundance: few; CDR3nt: TGTGCCAGCAGCCCGACTAGCGGGGCCTACAATGAGCAGTTCTTC; CDR3aa: CASSPTSGAYNEQFF
v_gene: TRBV19; d_gene: TRBD1; j_gene: TRBJ1-2; abundance: .; CDR3nt: TGTGCCAGTAGTACCCGGGACAGGCCCAACCTCTATGGCTACACCTTC; CDR3aa: CASSTRDRPNLYGYTF
v_gene: TRBV2; d_gene: TRBD1; j_gene: TRBJ1-1; abundance: once; CDR3nt: TGTGCCAGCAGCCTAATTACCCGGGACAGGGGAGTGATCACTGAAGCTTTCTTT; CDR3aa: CASSLITRDRGVITEAFF
v_gene: TRBV7-9; d_gene: .; j_gene: TRBJ1-5; abundance: .; CDR3nt: TGTGCCAGCAGCTCCCCGGGAGGGCAGCCCCAGCATTTT; CDR3aa: CASSSPGGQPQHF